A single sample is the source of the 22 T cell receptor beta chains below, sequenced in a study of T cell repertoires in cytomegalovirus infection. TCRdb used MiXCR to reprocess the reads, holding one entry per CDR3 protein. The data contain about 440,000 distinct CDR3 sequences, 31% of them singletons. Sequenced: PBMCs. These receptors were collected from a human donor in good health (CMV status not recorded). Some clones in this sample may be carry-over from other donors' samples.

In this sample, this clonotype turned up a few times. The chain combines TRBV4-3 with TRBJ1-3; D is ambiguous. Trimming removed 0 bases at V and 0 bases at J, with 15 bases between. Germline CDR1 LGHNA, CDR2 YSLEER. The CDR3 totals 18 residues. In nucleotides, the CDR3 is TGCGCCAGCAGCCAAGACCCCGGGAGCGGTTACTCTGGAAACACCATATATTTT. It translates to CASSQDPGSGYSGNTIYF.

V and J are TRBV7-8 and TRBJ2-1; 8 bases map to TRBD2. After removal of 1 base from V and 10 bases from J, the junction contained 12 bases not matched to a gene. CDR1 and CDR2 from the germline V gene are SGHVS and FQNEAQ. The CDR3 extends over 16 amino acids. The CDR3 sequence is CASSLESGGTYKEQFF. For the CDR3, the DNA is TGTGCCAGCAGCTTAGAGAGCGGGGGCACCTATAAGGAGCAGTTCTTC.

The genes are TRBV7-6 and TRBJ2-3; no clear D. Germline V gene lookup returns CDR1 SGHVS and CDR2 FNYEAQ. The CDR3 has 14 residues. Trimming removed 5 bases from V and 3 bases from J, with 12 bases in between. CDR3 DNA sequence: TGTGCCAGCAGCCTAGATTCGATAACAGATACGCAGTATTTT. Encoded protein: CASSLDSITDTQYF. The full variable domain, completed using reference TRBV7-6 and TRBJ2-3, is GAGVSQSPRYKVTKRGQDVALRCDPISGHVSLYWYRQALGQGPEFLTYFNYEAQQDKSGLPNDRFSAERPEGSISTLTIQRTEQRDSAMYRCASSLDSITDTQYFGPGTRLTVL.

This clonotype turned up a few times. The chain is built from TRBV6-1 and TRBJ2-6; the D is unclear. Trimming took 11 bases from V and 4 from J, leaving 21 bases between them. Germline loops: CDR1 MNHNS, CDR2 SASEGT. CDR3 length equals 16 residues. The DNA for the CDR3 is TGTGCCTCGGGTCCACCCGGTGGTAGGGGGGCCAACGTCCTGACTTTC. This gives the protein CASGPPGGRGANVLTF.

This rearrangement joins TRBV15 to TRBJ1-4, with D hard to call. From germline, CDR1 is LNHNV and CDR2 YYDKDF (reference sequence). There are 16 residues in the CDR3. V shed 2 bases and J shed 6 bases, with 16 bases lying between them. CDR3 residues: CATSRPPGPMDEKLFF. CDR3 DNA sequence: TGTGCCACCAGCAGACCCCCTGGTCCAATGGATGAAAAACTGTTTTTT.

This CDR3 reads CASSYGTPSYEQYF. The CDR3 bases are TGTGCCAGCAGTTACGGGACTCCCTCCTACGAGCAGTACTTC. The chain couples TRBV6-2 or TRBV6-3 to TRBJ2-7; the D gene is possibly TRBD2 (6 bases). The CDR3 covers 14 residues. Trimming took 2 bases from V and 0 from J, leaving 8 bases between them. CDR1 MNHEY and CDR2 SVGEGT come from the germline V gene.

This clonotype was seen only a few times. The gene calls are TRBV6-5 and TRBJ1-2, with D possibly TRBD1 on 5 matching bases. The length of the CDR3 is 14 residues. Trimming removed 6 bases at V and 4 bases at J, with 15 bases between. Germline CDR1 reads MNHEY; CDR2 reads SVGAGI. The CDR3, as DNA: TGTGCCAGCAGCCCCACGGGGGGTTTCTATGGCTACACCTTC. Translating gives CASSPTGGFYGYTF.

The CDR3 sequence is CASSSRGGVATEAFF. CDR3 bases: TGTGCCAGCAGTTCAAGAGGTGGGGTGGCCACTGAAGCTTTCTTT. The V call is TRBV25-1, the J call TRBJ1-1; D remains ambiguous. V shed 5 bases and J shed 4 bases, with 17 bases lying between them. Germline CDR1 MGHDK, CDR2 SYGVNS. The CDR3 runs to 15 residues.

This clonotype has only a few counts. The chain is built from TRBV19 and TRBJ1-2; no definite D call. Germline V gene lookup returns CDR1 LNHDA and CDR2 SQIVND (reference sequence). V was trimmed by 1 base and J by 1 base, leaving 10 bases between them. CDR3 length: 15 residues. The CDR3 reads CASSIARSYNYGYTF. The DNA for the CDR3 is TGTGCCAGTAGTATAGCCCGGAGTTATAACTATGGCTACACCTTC.

This clonotype appeared many times. The rearrangement links TRBV7-8 to TRBJ1-4; 8 nucleotides match TRBD1. The junction had 8 bases not matched to a gene; V was cut back by 5 bases and J by 3 bases. In germline, CDR1 is SGHVS, CDR2 FQNEAQ. The length of the CDR3 is 16 residues. The CDR3 nucleotides are TGTGCCAGCAGCCCACAGGGGGGGGTCCCTAATGAAAAACTGTTTTTT. It specifies CASSPQGGVPNEKLFF.

The CDR3 DNA reads TGTGCCAGCAGTTACGGGCCGACGTTTGGGCGAGAGACCCAGTACTTC. It yields the protein CASSYGPTFGRETQYF. This chain connects TRBV6-8 to TRBJ2-5, with D unclear. Germline V gives CDR1 MNHGY, CDR2 SAAAGT. Trimming left V 2 bases short and J 4 bases short, with 17 bases between. The CDR3 totals 16 residues.

A word on this clonotype: The germline gene is not matched at one end of the junction; a read error may be the cause. The gene calls are TRBV5-4 and TRBJ1-1; D remains ambiguous. The CDR3 sequence is 13 residues long. Germline V gene sequence: CDR1 SGHNT, CDR2 YYREEE (reference sequence). CDR3 DNA: TGTGCCAGCAGAAAGGGATTGAACACTGAAGCTTTATTT. Amino acid sequence: CASRKGLNTEALF.

This clonotype was detected a few times. The chain carries TRBV18 and TRBJ2-4, with a weak D call TRBD2 (6 bases). The CDR3 length is 18 residues. The V end was cut by 5 bases, the J end by 5 bases, with 25 bases between. The germline CDR1 and CDR2 sequences are KGHSH and LQKENI. DNA of the CDR3: TGTGCCAGCTCATCCACGCCGGGACTGCGTAAAGGGGAAAACATTCAGTACTTC. This gives the protein CASSSTPGLRKGENIQYF.

The rearrangement uses TRBV2 and TRBJ2-3; the D gene is possibly TRBD1 (6 bases). V gave up 3 bases and J gave up 2 bases, with 12 bases separating them. This CDR3 is built from 15 residues. Germline CDR1 reads SNHLY; CDR2 reads FYNNEI. CDR3 nucleotide sequence: TGTGCCAGCAGTGATACAGGGATAATCACAGATACGCAGTATTTT. Its translation: CASSDTGIITDTQYF.

Concerning this clonotype itself: A much larger clone lies one base from this, so it may be a read error. The V gene is TRBV7-6, the J gene TRBJ2-2; TRBD1 agrees at 7 bases. V dropped 1 base and J dropped 7; count of bases not matched to a gene: 12. The length of the CDR3 is 17 residues. Germline V CDR1 and CDR2: SGHVS, FNYEAQ. The CDR3 coding sequence is TGTGCCAGCAGCTTAGGGACCCTCGACAGGGAGTGCGGGGAGCTGTTTTTT. This translates into CASSLGTLDRECGELFF.

This clonotype was recorded a few times. CDR3 in amino acids: CASNYGVGTDTQYF. DNA for the CDR3: TGTGCCAGCAACTACGGGGTGGGAACAGATACGCAGTATTTT. The J gene is TRBJ2-3, the V gene TRBV6-6; D is perhaps TRBD2 (5 bases). Trimming cost V 7 bases and J 3 bases, with 14 bases left between them. This CDR3 spans 14 amino acids. Germline V gene lookup returns CDR1 MNHNY and CDR2 SVGAGI (reference sequence).

The chain uses TRBV5-6 and TRBJ1-3; D gene uncertain. Germline CDR1 reads SGHDT; CDR2 reads YYEEEE. Trimming took 4 bases from V and 7 from J, leaving 9 bases between them. The CDR3 extends over 12 amino acids. The CDR3 region is CASSQTRNTIYF. In nucleotides, the CDR3 is TGTGCCAGCAGCCAGACTCGGAACACCATATATTTT.

The V gene is TRBV20-1, the J gene TRBJ1-4; D may be TRBD1 (6 bases). This CDR3 is built from 11 residues. Per germline, CDR1 DFQATT and CDR2 SNEGSKA (reference sequence). CDR3 DNA sequence: TGCAGCGGGACATCTGGGGAAAAACTGTTTTTT. It is translated as CSGTSGEKLFF.

Regarding this clonotype: An end of the junction does not agree with germline; a read error may underlie this. V and J are TRBV7-3 and TRBJ2-1; a weak D match, TRBD1 (6 bases). Germline values: CDR1 SGHTA, CDR2 FQGTGA. This CDR3 has 15 amino acids. The CDR3 DNA reads TGTGCCGGCAGCTTAAGACAGGCGATCTACAATGAGCAGTTCTTC. Amino acid sequence: CAGSLRQAIYNEQFF. The whole variable domain, remainder taken from reference TRBV7-3 and TRBJ2-1, is GAGVSQTPSNKVTEKGKYVELRCDPISGHTALYWYRQSLGQGPEFLIYFQGTGAADDSGLPNDRFFAVRPEGSVSTLKIQRTERGDSAVYLCAGSLRQAIYNEQFFGPGTRLTVL.

This clonotype was seen repeatedly, ten times or more. J is TRBJ2-3 and V is TRBV7-2, with a weak D call TRBD2 (5 bases). The length of the CDR3 is 16 residues. The V gene's germline CDR1 is SGHTA and CDR2 FQGNSA. Between the trimmed V and J ends, which lost 5 bases and 0 bases, there was a span of 15 bases. CDR3 sequence: CASSRPIAPSTDTQYF. The CDR3 DNA follows: TGTGCCAGCAGCCGCCCAATAGCGCCCAGCACAGATACGCAGTATTTT.

The rearrangement uses TRBV20-1 and TRBJ2-7; D gene uncertain. In germline, CDR1 is DFQATT, CDR2 SNEGSKA (reference sequence). The CDR3 runs to 16 residues. Trimming removed 3 bases from V and 2 bases from J, with 20 bases in between. In DNA, the CDR3 is TGCAGTGCTAGGGATCGTCGGACCCCCGAAACCTACGAGCAGTACTTC. Amino acids: CSARDRRTPETYEQYF.

This clonotype showed up just a few times. This chain connects TRBV6-6 to TRBJ2-3, with D maybe TRBD2 (5 bases). V lost 0 bases, J lost 1 base, and 23 bases lay in between. The CDR3 length is 20 residues. Germline V CDR1 and CDR2: MNHNY, SVGAGI (reference sequence). CDR3: CASSYSAGIGPLAGTDTQYF. The CDR3 DNA follows: TGTGCCAGCAGTTACTCGGCCGGGATTGGACCGTTAGCTGGCACAGATACGCAGTATTTT.